Below, 23 T cell receptor beta chains from the same sample are listed, as sequenced in a study of blood T cell repertoires in COVID-19 (dated by TCRdb to 2019 to 2021). Library preparation used the immunoSEQ multiplex PCR assay. Not all clones reach the TCRdb copy of this immuneACCESS table, which keeps in-frame sequences only. Checked studies attribute under half of the gap to unresolved V genes and leave the rest unexplained. Across this sample there are 4,000 to 6,000 clones, with roughly 84% seen only once. About 2.9% of the sample is held by the ten biggest clonotypes. Sequenced: peripheral blood. The receptors come from a woman of 80 years or more with acute or convalescent COVID-19.

J is TRBJ2-7 and V is TRBV5-1; no clear D gene. Germline loops: CDR1 SGHRS, CDR2 YFSETQ. This CDR3 is built from 13 residues. The V end was cut by 0 bases, the J end by 4 bases, with 8 bases between. CDR3 amino acids: CASSLVADYEQYF. The CDR3 DNA reads as TGCGCCAGCAGCTTGGTGGCAGATTACGAGCAGTACTTC.

The V call is TRBV5-4, the J call TRBJ2-1; TRBD1 matches at 9 bases. V gave up 4 bases and J gave up 2 bases; unmatched junction bases: 4. The CDR3 length is 15 residues. CDR1 is SGHNT, CDR2 YYREEE, per germline (reference sequence). The CDR3 nucleotides are TGTGCCAGCAGCCAGAGGGACAGGGCCTACAATGAGCAGTTCTTC. Its protein is CASSQRDRAYNEQFF.

The chain recombines TRBV6-1 with TRBJ2-1, with D uncertain. The V and J ends lost 6 bases and 4 bases respectively, with 13 bases between them. The germline CDR1 and CDR2 sequences are MNHNS and SASEGT. The length of the CDR3 is 14 residues. The CDR3 spells CASSLAPAYNEQFF. CDR3 sequence (DNA): TGTGCCAGCAGCCTGGCCCCAGCGTACAATGAGCAGTTCTTC.

The chain recombines TRBV28 with TRBJ2-4, with 11 bases matching TRBD2. This CDR3 contains 15 residues. Germline-derived CDR1 and CDR2 are MDHEN and SYDVKM. V lost 3 bases, J lost 4 bases, and 2 bases stayed unmatched. This chain's CDR3 is CASSFSGGGKNIQYF. The CDR3 nucleotides are TGTGCCAGCAGTTTTAGCGGGGGGGGAAAAAACATTCAGTACTTC.

The gene calls are TRBV2 and TRBJ1-1; D uncertain. Between the trimmed V and J ends, which lost 7 bases and 1 base, there was a span of 10 bases. The CDR3 sequence is 13 residues long. Germline V CDR1 and CDR2: SNHLY, FYNNEI. The CDR3 here is CASTGGRNTEAFF. CDR3 bases: TGTGCCAGCACGGGTGGGAGGAACACTGAAGCTTTCTTT.

The V gene is TRBV11-3, the J gene TRBJ2-2; 8 nucleotides line up with TRBD2. The junction had 19 bases not matched to a gene; V was cut back by 5 bases and J by 5 bases. The CDR3 length is 19 residues. Per germline, CDR1 SGHNT and CDR2 YENEEA. The CDR3 loop reads CASSPSPGQRGTQTGELFF. In DNA, the CDR3 is TGTGCCAGCAGCCCCTCCCCCGGGCAGCGGGGGACCCAAACCGGGGAGCTGTTTTTT.

This rearrangement joins TRBV3-1 (or the pseudogene TRBV3-2) to TRBJ2-2; D perhaps matches TRBD2 (6 bases). This CDR3 comprises 16 residues. Trimming took 1 base from V and 8 from J, leaving 17 bases between them. Germline-derived CDR1 and CDR2 are LGHDT and YNNKEL (reference sequence). This CDR3 is CASSQGGTLIAGELFF. In DNA, the CDR3 is TGTGCCAGCAGCCAAGGCGGGACGCTAATAGCGGGGGAGCTGTTTTTT.

The genes are TRBV29-1 and TRBJ1-4, with TRBD1 matching 11 bases. The CDR3 is made up of 14 amino acids. Germline V gene data show CDR1 as SQVTM and CDR2 as ANQGSEA. V lost 4 bases, J lost 6 bases, and 4 bases stayed unmatched. CDR3 DNA: TGCAGCGTTGCCCCGGGACAGGGGGATGAAAAACTGTTTTTT. It encodes CSVAPGQGDEKLFF.

The count of this clone is one. The chain recombines TRBV15 with TRBJ1-6; 8 bases line up with TRBD1. V dropped 1 base and J dropped 10; count of bases not matched to a gene: 6. There are 15 residues in the CDR3. Germline V CDR1 and CDR2: LNHNV, YYDKDF (reference sequence). The CDR3 is CATSRVVTGASPLHF. CDR3 bases: TGTGCCACCAGCAGAGTGGTGACAGGGGCATCACCCCTCCACTTT.

This chain uses TRBV7-8 with TRBJ1-1, with 7 bases identical to TRBD1. Germline-derived CDR1 and CDR2 are SGHVS and FQNEAQ. Trimming at V came to 5 bases and at J to 5 bases, leaving 5 bases not matched to a gene. The CDR3 sequence is 13 residues long. The CDR3 bases are TGTGCCAGCAGCCCACAGGGGCAAACTGAAGCTTTCTTT. Protein sequence: CASSPQGQTEAFF.

This chain uses TRBV6-5 with TRBJ2-1; D perhaps matches TRBD1 (6 bases). CDR1 MNHEY and CDR2 SVGAGI come from the germline V gene. V lost 2 bases to trimming and J lost 0 bases, with 8 bases between them. The CDR3 extends over 15 amino acids. CDR3 in amino acids: CASSYTGNSYNEQFF. The CDR3 bases are TGTGCCAGCAGTTACACAGGGAACTCCTACAATGAGCAGTTCTTC.

V gene TRBV5-1 combines with J gene TRBJ1-2; D remains unclear. V shed 0 bases and J shed 8 bases, with 5 bases lying between them. The CDR3 loop spans 11 amino acids. Germline V gene sequence: CDR1 SGHRS, CDR2 YFSETQ. CDR3 residues: CASSLAEGYTF. CDR3 bases: TGCGCCAGCAGCTTGGCCGAGGGCTACACCTTC.

V is TRBV19 and J is TRBJ1-2; 9 bases match TRBD1. There are 16 residues in the CDR3. V shed 5 bases and J 8 bases; nucleotides not matched to a gene: 15. CDR1 and CDR2 (germline): LNHDA, SQIVND (reference sequence). The CDR3 region has the DNA TGTGCCAGTAGTCTTATTGCAGAACAGGGGGCGCGAGGCTACACCTTC. It specifies CASSLIAEQGARGYTF.

The rearrangement links TRBV6-5 to TRBJ2-7, with TRBD1 as a possible D gene (5 bases). Germline V gene data show CDR1 as MNHEY and CDR2 as SVGAGI. The CDR3 consists of 13 residues. The V end was cut by 2 bases, the J end by 4 bases, with 9 bases between. CDR3 sequence (DNA): TGTGCCAGCAGTTACCGACAGTCATACGAGCAGTACTTC. This sequence encodes CASSYRQSYEQYF.

The chain combines TRBV18 with TRBJ1-6, with D perhaps TRBD1 (6 bases). Germline CDR1 KGHSH, CDR2 LQKENI. The germline V and J ends were trimmed by 6 bases and 6 bases, with 12 bases remaining between them. The CDR3 consists of 14 residues. The CDR3 is CASSPRGGNSPLHF. The CDR3 DNA reads TGTGCCAGCTCCCCCCGAGGGGGTAATTCACCCCTCCACTTT. The variable domain in full, with the rest retrieved from reference TRBV18 and TRBJ1-6, is NAGVMQNPRHLVRRRGQEARLRCSPMKGHSHVYWYRQLPEEGLKFMVYLQKENIIDESGMPKERFSAEFPKEGPSILRIQQVVRGDSAAYFCASSPRGGNSPLHFGNGTRLTVT.

This clone was detected once. The genes are TRBV27 and TRBJ1-1, with D possibly TRBD1 on 5 matching bases. V was pared by 5 bases and J by 0 bases, with 16 bases between. The CDR3 runs to 16 residues. CDR1 MNHEY and CDR2 SMNVEV come from the germline V gene (reference sequence). In nucleotides, the CDR3 is TGTGCCAGCAGTCCCGGGGAGGGGAGGATGAACACTGAAGCTTTCTTT. The encoded protein is CASSPGEGRMNTEAFF.

This clone was detected only once. The J gene is TRBJ1-5, the V gene TRBV11-3; no clear D gene. The germline CDR1 and CDR2 sequences are SGHNT and YENEEA. Trimming cost V 1 base and J 6 bases, with 7 bases left between them. The CDR3 length is 13 residues. CDR3 loop: CASSLASGQPQHF. CDR3 coding DNA: TGTGCCAGCAGCTTAGCCTCGGGTCAGCCCCAGCATTTT.

The rearrangement joins TRBV3-1 (or the pseudogene TRBV3-2) to TRBJ2-1, with 9 positions matching TRBD2. V lost 4 bases, J lost 5 bases, and 15 bases stayed unmatched. CDR1 is LGHDT and CDR2 is YNNKEL in the germline V gene (reference sequence). The CDR3 runs to 18 residues. As DNA, the CDR3 is TGTGCCAGCAGCCGAGAGGGATTCAGCGGGGGGATCAACAATGAGCAGTTCTTC. This encodes CASSREGFSGGINNEQFF.

This clone was detected once. The chain links TRBV3-1 (or the pseudogene TRBV3-2) to TRBJ1-2, with 10 bases identical to TRBD1. The germline V gene has CDR1 LGHDT and CDR2 YNNKEL (reference sequence). This CDR3 is 15 amino acids long. The junction had 9 bases not matched to a gene; V was cut back by 3 bases and J by 8 bases. CDR3 residues: CASSHRDRGKRGYTF. For the CDR3, the DNA is TGTGCCAGCAGCCACCGGGACAGGGGCAAACGGGGCTACACCTTC.

V and J are TRBV3-1 (or the pseudogene TRBV3-2) and TRBJ2-3; 8 bases map to TRBD2. CDR3 size: 15 residues. Looked up from germline, CDR1 is LGHDT and CDR2 is YNNKEL (reference sequence). The J segment lost 4 bases and the V segment lost 6 bases, leaving 9 bases of the junction unmatched. The CDR3: CASRKTSGGPDTQYF. CDR3 coding DNA: TGTGCCAGCAGGAAGACGAGCGGGGGTCCAGATACGCAGTATTTT.

V is TRBV5-1 and J is TRBJ2-1, with D possibly matching TRBD1 (6 bases). Looked up from germline, CDR1 is SGHRS and CDR2 is YFSETQ. The ends were cut back, 7 bases at V and 2 bases at J, with 16 bases in the middle. The CDR3 consists of 15 residues. CDR3 in DNA: TGCGCCAGCGGCCACGAGGGGGTGGCCTACAATGAGCAGTTCTTC. It translates to CASGHEGVAYNEQFF.

The J gene is TRBJ2-7, the V gene TRBV5-1; 8 bases agree with TRBD1. After removal of 6 bases from V and 4 bases from J, the junction contained 9 bases not matched to a gene. CDR3 length: 14 residues. CDR1 is SGHRS and CDR2 is YFSETQ in the germline V gene. CDR3 region: CASTPGQVSYEQYF. Written as DNA, the CDR3 is TGCGCCAGCACACCGGGACAGGTGTCGTACGAGCAGTACTTC. Full variable domain (missing parts from reference TRBV5-1 and TRBJ2-7): KAGVTQTPRYLIKTRGQQVTLSCSPISGHRSVSWYQQTPGQGLQFLFEYFSETQRNKGNFPGRFSGRQFSNSRSEMNVSTLELGDSALYLCASTPGQVSYEQYFGPGTRLTVT.

The chain employs TRBV9 and TRBJ1-2, with unresolved D. The CDR3 runs 13 residues. The ends were cut back, 0 bases at V and 14 bases at J, with 17 bases in the middle. Germline V gene sequence: CDR1 SGDLS, CDR2 YYNGEE. For the CDR3, the DNA is TGTGCCAGCAGCGTAGGACGGAGAAAGGATTTAACCTTC. Translated, it gives CASSVGRRKDLTF.